This TCR beta chain is from a study of tumor-infiltrating lymphocytes in primary liver carcinoma. Overall study context: Primary liver carcinomas in the patients were surgically resected. Spanning 30 to 69 years of age, the patients were men and women. General study results and limits: Tumor region pairs outstripped tumor-adjacent and tumor-blood pairs in overlap. Tumor samples exhibited a significantly greater top-250-clone fraction than blood samples (p = 0.039).

From 500 ng total RNA, TCR beta cDNA was generated with a primer in the constant region. Amplification in three nested multiplex PCR rounds with slightly modified ARM-PCR gave rise to TCR beta libraries. TRBV1-TRBV30 forward primers paired with a C-beta reverse primer drove the first two PCR rounds, roughly 9 cycles each. TCRdb ran MiXCR on the multiplex PCR reads and lists one entry per CDR3 protein. The sample comprises 150,000 to 200,000 distinct CDR3 sequences, roughly 60% of which are singletons, and approximately 68% rests with the top ten. Germline V gives CDR1 SQVTM, CDR2 ANQGSEA. V was clipped by 7 bases and J by 0 bases, with 12 bases between them. The CDR3 extends over 13 amino acids. Note on this clonotype: What it binds is unknown.

Both blood RNA, taken from unsorted whole blood, and germline DNA were extracted. The rearrangement links TRBV29-1 to TRBJ1-1, with D perhaps TRBD1 (5 bases). The source is a man in his forties with primary liver carcinoma and hepatitis B virus infection. The material sequenced was peripheral blood. The CDR3 coding sequence is TGCAGCGCCGGGGGAGTAATGAACACTGAAGCTTTCTTT. Protein: CSAGGVMNTEAFF. Full variable domain (missing parts from reference TRBV29-1 and TRBJ1-1): SAVISQKPSRDICQRGTSLTIQCQVDSQVTMMFWYRQQPGQSLTLIATANQGSEATYESGFVIDKFPISRPNLTFSTLTVSNMSPEDSSIYLCSAGGVMNTEAFFGQGTRLTVV.